This T cell receptor beta chain was documented in a study of response to subunit inactivated influenza vaccine. Findings of the study overall: Few new T cells, the authors suggested, are recruited by each seasonal influenza vaccination.

In TCRdb, the RT-PCR reads were re-called with MiXCR into one record per CDR3 protein. This table has 500,000 to 600,000 distinct CDR3 sequences, about an eighth appearing once. In its sample, this clonotype was seen many times. What it binds is not known. The TCR comes from a middle-aged man who received an inactivated influenza vaccine. Sequences were derived from PBMCs from blood, sampled 35 to 45 days after vaccination.

The chain's CDR3 is CASSPTGARTVGWGYTF. As DNA, the CDR3 is TGTGCCAGCAGTCCGACGGGGGCGCGAACGGTGGGATGGGGCTACACCTTC. This sequence joins TRBV28 and TRBJ1-2; perhaps TRBD1 as D (6 bases). This CDR3 spans 17 amino acids. Trimming pared 5 bases from V and 8 bases from J, leaving 27 bases between. Looked up from germline, CDR1 is MDHEN and CDR2 is SYDVKM.